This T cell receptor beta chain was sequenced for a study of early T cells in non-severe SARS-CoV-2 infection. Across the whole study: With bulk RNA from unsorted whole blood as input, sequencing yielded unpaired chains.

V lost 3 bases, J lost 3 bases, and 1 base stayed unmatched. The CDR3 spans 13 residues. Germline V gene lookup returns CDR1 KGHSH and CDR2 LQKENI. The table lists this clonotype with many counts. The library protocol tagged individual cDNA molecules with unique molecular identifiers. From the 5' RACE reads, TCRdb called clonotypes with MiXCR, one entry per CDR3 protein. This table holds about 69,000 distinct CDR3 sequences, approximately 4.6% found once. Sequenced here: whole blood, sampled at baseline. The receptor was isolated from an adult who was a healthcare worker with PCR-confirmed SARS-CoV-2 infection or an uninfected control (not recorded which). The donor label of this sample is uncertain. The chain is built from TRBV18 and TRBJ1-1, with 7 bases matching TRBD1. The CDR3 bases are TGTGCCAGCTCACCCCAGGGGGACACTGAAGCTTTCTTT. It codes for CASSPQGDTEAFF.